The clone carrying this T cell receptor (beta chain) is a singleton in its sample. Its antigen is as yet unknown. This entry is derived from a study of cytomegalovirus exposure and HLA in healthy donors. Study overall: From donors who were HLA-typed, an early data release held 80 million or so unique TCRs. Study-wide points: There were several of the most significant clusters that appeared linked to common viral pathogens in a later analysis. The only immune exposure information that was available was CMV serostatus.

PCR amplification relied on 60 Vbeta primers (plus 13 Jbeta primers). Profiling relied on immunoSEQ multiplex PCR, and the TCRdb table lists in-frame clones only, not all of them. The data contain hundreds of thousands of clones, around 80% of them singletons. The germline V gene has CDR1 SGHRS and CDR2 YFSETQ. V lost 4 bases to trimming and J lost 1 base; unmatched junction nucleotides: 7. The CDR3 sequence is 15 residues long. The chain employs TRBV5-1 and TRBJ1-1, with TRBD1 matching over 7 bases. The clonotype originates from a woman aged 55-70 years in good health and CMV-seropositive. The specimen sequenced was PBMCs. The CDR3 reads CASSEMTGSNTEAFF. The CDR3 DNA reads TGCGCCAGCAGCGAAATGACAGGGTCGAACACTGAAGCTTTCTTT.